The 22 T cell receptor beta chains presented below share a single source sample, sequenced in a study of T cells after somatic rescue of genetic block. TCRdb's copy holds only in-frame clones and misses some; the assay was immunoSEQ multiplex PCR. The sample lists around 67,000 clones; about 92% were seen once. The sequenced material came from peripheral blood mononuclear cells (PBMCs). These receptors all come from a man between 40 and 49 years old.

The chain has TRBV10-1 and TRBJ2-1, with no clear D. Per germline, CDR1 WNHNN and CDR2 SYGVQD (reference sequence). This CDR3 comprises 13 residues. V dropped 3 bases and J dropped 0 bases, with 3 bases sitting between them. The CDR3 here is CASSEPSYNEQFF. DNA of the CDR3: TGCGCCAGCAGTGAACCCTCCTACAATGAGCAGTTCTTC.

V gene TRBV5-1 combines with J gene TRBJ1-1; D call uncertain. The V end was cut by 2 bases, the J end by 4 bases, with 9 bases between. This CDR3 is 13 amino acids long. The V gene's germline CDR1 is SGHRS and CDR2 YFSETQ. CDR3 amino acids: CASSFPGSTEAFF. In nucleotides, the CDR3 is TGCGCCAGCAGCTTCCCGGGTTCCACTGAAGCTTTCTTT.

This chain uses TRBV28 with TRBJ2-1, with D hard to call. From germline, CDR1 is MDHEN and CDR2 SYDVKM. Trimming removed 3 bases at V and 8 bases at J, with 20 bases between. The CDR3 spans 16 residues. The CDR3 DNA reads as TGTGCCAGCAGTTTGCCCTCTCCCAACCGTGGGTATGAGCAGTTCTTC. It translates to CASSLPSPNRGYEQFF.

CDR3 coding DNA: TGTGCCAGCTCACCAGGCATGCCCCGCACAGATACGCAGTATTTT. It yields the protein CASSPGMPRTDTQYF. J is TRBJ2-3 and V is TRBV18, with D uncertain. There are 15 residues in the CDR3. Germline CDR1 reads KGHSH; CDR2 reads LQKENI. Trimming pared 2 bases from V and 1 base from J, leaving 10 bases between.

The chain joins TRBV5-5 to TRBJ2-7, with TRBD1 identical over 8 bases. J lost 3 bases, V lost 0 bases, and 8 bases had no gene match. Germline-derived CDR1 and CDR2 are SGHKS and YYEKEE (reference sequence). The CDR3 is made up of 16 amino acids. The CDR3 DNA reads TGTGCCAGCAGCTTGGCTGGGACAGGAACATACTACGAGCAGTACTTC. Protein: CASSLAGTGTYYEQYF. The full variable domain, its missing parts supplied by reference TRBV5-5 and TRBJ2-7, is DAGVTQSPTHLIKTRGQQVTLRCSPISGHKSVSWYQQVLGQGPQFIFQYYEKEERGRGNFPDRFSARQFPNYSSELNVNALLLGDSALYLCASSLAGTGTYYEQYFGPGTRLTVT.

The chain uses TRBV5-5 and TRBJ2-2; D is possibly TRBD2 (6 bases). Germline V lookup: CDR1 SGHKS, CDR2 YYEKEE (reference sequence). The length of the CDR3 is 16 residues. Trimming stripped 6 bases from V and 3 bases from J, with 18 bases between. The CDR3 nucleotides are TGTGCCAGCACCCTGACCCCCGGGAGTCACACCGGGGAGCTGTTTTTT. It is translated as CASTLTPGSHTGELFF.

Here the CDR3 reads CASSLIEKVAYEQYF. The CDR3 nucleotides read TGTGCCAGCAGCTTGATCGAGAAGGTGGCCTACGAGCAGTACTTC. V usage is TRBV5-4 and J usage is TRBJ2-7; unclear D gene. CDR3 length: 15 residues. Germline CDR1 reads SGHNT; CDR2 reads YYREEE (reference sequence). V dropped 1 base and J dropped 2 bases, with 13 bases sitting between them.

The J gene is TRBJ1-2, the V gene TRBV6-1; D unclear. This CDR3 comprises 14 residues. Germline V lookup: CDR1 MNHNS, CDR2 SASEGT. Trimming removed 6 bases at V and 4 bases at J, with 15 bases between. The chain's CDR3 is CASSEQSRAYGYTF. The CDR3 DNA follows: TGTGCCAGCAGCGAACAATCGCGGGCCTATGGCTACACCTTC.

The J gene is TRBJ1-1, the V gene TRBV5-6; tentatively, D is TRBD1 (6 bases). The CDR3 spans 14 residues. V lost 2 bases to trimming and J lost 5 bases, with 13 bases between them. Germline CDR1 SGHDT, CDR2 YYEEEE. The CDR3 reads CASSFGGRLTEAFF. In DNA, the CDR3 is TGTGCCAGCAGCTTTGGGGGGCGCCTTACTGAAGCTTTCTTT.

V gene TRBV6-1 combines with J gene TRBJ1-4; 8 positions agree with TRBD1. The junction had 6 bases not matched to a gene; V was cut back by 2 bases and J by 7 bases. Germline V CDR1 and CDR2: MNHNS, SASEGT. The length of the CDR3 is 15 residues. CDR3 sequence (DNA): TGTGCCAGCAGTGAAATCGGGACAGGAAGTGAAAAACTGTTTTTT. Its translation is CASSEIGTGSEKLFF.

The gene calls are TRBV5-8 and TRBJ2-1, with D perhaps given as TRBD1 or TRBD2 (5 bases each). Germline-derived CDR1 and CDR2 are SGHTS and YDEGEE. The CDR3 sequence is 13 residues long. Trimming removed 2 bases from V and 10 bases from J, with 13 bases in between. The chain's CDR3 is CASSFVVRGEQFF. The CDR3 DNA is TGTGCCAGCAGCTTTGTTGTTCGGGGCGAGCAGTTCTTC.

This clone was observed a single time. This chain's CDR3 is CASDPGQGNSPLHF. For the CDR3, the DNA is TGCGCCAGCGATCCGGGACAGGGTAATTCACCCCTCCACTTT. This chain uses TRBV5-1 with TRBJ1-6, with 9 bases fitting TRBD1. The CDR3 loop spans 14 amino acids. V shed 7 bases and J 6 bases; nucleotides not matched to a gene: 5. Germline V gene data show CDR1 as SGHRS and CDR2 as YFSETQ.

This clone was picked up a small number of times. CDR3 in amino acids: CASSAGTSTDTQYF. The CDR3 DNA follows: TGTGCCAGCAGTGCCGGGACTAGCACAGATACGCAGTATTTT. The chain has TRBV6-4 and TRBJ2-3; D is perhaps TRBD2 (6 bases). The V end lost 4 bases, the J end lost 0 bases, and 8 bases lay between the germline ends. Germline CDR1 and CDR2: MRHNA and SNTAGT. CDR3 size: 14 residues.

Concerning this clone: A junction end diverges from the germline sequence, so it may reflect a read error. The V call is TRBV4-1, the J call TRBJ1-2, with D hard to call. The CDR3 runs to 15 residues. Looked up from germline, CDR1 is MGHRA and CDR2 is YSYEKL. In DNA, the CDR3 is TGCGCCAGCAGCCATTCAAGGGAGAGAGGCTATGGCCACACCTTC. It translates to CASSHSRERGYGHTF.

The chain links TRBV15 to TRBJ2-1; perhaps D is TRBD1 or TRBD2 (6 bases each). The CDR3 loop spans 17 amino acids. Germline assignment: CDR1 LNHNV and CDR2 YYDKDF (reference sequence). Trimming removed 4 bases from V and 7 bases from J, with 23 bases in between. As DNA, the CDR3 is TGTGCCACCAGCAAACGAAGGGGGGCCCCTTCCCCTAATGAGCAGTTCTTC. This translates into CATSKRRGAPSPNEQFF.

The V gene is TRBV23-1, the J gene TRBJ1-2, with 9 bases matching TRBD1. TRBV23-1 is an ORF, with its function uncertain. After removal of 8 bases from V and 4 bases from J, the junction contained 11 bases not matched to a gene. The CDR3 is made up of 15 amino acids. The CDR3 DNA reads TGCGCCAGCCGAACCGGGACAGGGTATAGCTATGGCTACACCTTC. Protein product: CASRTGTGYSYGYTF.

The rearrangement uses TRBV19 and TRBJ2-7, with 8 positions matching TRBD1. Germline lookup yields CDR1 LNHDA and CDR2 SQIVND (reference sequence). With 1 base clipped from V and 2 bases from J, the junction kept 4 bases outside the gene matches. This CDR3 contains 15 residues. The CDR3 DNA sequence: TGTGCCAGTAGTATAGGTGGACAGGGACCCTACGAGCAGTACTTC. As protein: CASSIGGQGPYEQYF.

The genes are TRBV4-2 and TRBJ2-7, with 8 nucleotides matching TRBD1. V shed 0 bases, J shed 3 bases, and the junction held 4 bases outside the gene matches. Germline loops: CDR1 LGHNA, CDR2 YNFKEQ. The CDR3 extends over 15 amino acids. The CDR3, as DNA: TGTGCCAGCAGCCAAGACAGGGGGCCTGGCTACGAGCAGTACTTC. This gives the protein CASSQDRGPGYEQYF.

The rearrangement links TRBV4-3 to TRBJ2-5; TRBD2 is a possible D gene (5 bases). CDR3 size: 15 residues. Trimming shortened V by 1 base and J by 5 bases, and 14 bases separated the two germline ends. Germline V CDR1 and CDR2: LGHNA, YSLEER. The CDR3 sequence is CASSQVWLTRETQYF. The CDR3 region has the DNA TGCGCCAGCAGCCAAGTTTGGCTCACTAGGGAGACCCAGTACTTC.

V usage is TRBV6-5 and J usage is TRBJ2-5; D is perhaps TRBD2 (6 bases). This CDR3 is 14 amino acids long. V shed 2 bases and J shed 5 bases, with 12 bases lying between them. Per the germline V gene, CDR1 is MNHEY and CDR2 is SVGAGI. CDR3: CASSYGGAVETQYF. CDR3 nucleotide sequence: TGTGCCAGCAGTTACGGAGGGGCGGTGGAGACCCAGTACTTC.

The J gene is TRBJ2-7, the V gene TRBV19; 8 positions match TRBD1. The J segment lost 6 bases and the V segment lost 4 bases, leaving 5 bases of the junction unmatched. Germline loops: CDR1 LNHDA, CDR2 SQIVND (reference sequence). The CDR3 sequence is 13 residues long. CDR3 sequence (DNA): TGTGCCAGTAGTACGACAGGGGTAGGCGAGCAGTACTTC. The encoded protein is CASSTTGVGEQYF.

The chain combines TRBV6-1 with TRBJ2-1, with 10 bases identical to TRBD1. CDR1 MNHNS and CDR2 SASEGT come from the germline V gene. The CDR3 totals 15 residues. V shed 5 bases and J 7 bases; nucleotides not matched to a gene: 8. In DNA form, the CDR3 reads TGTGCCAGCAGTAAACGGACAGGGGGAAATAATGAGCAGTTCTTC. Translated, it gives CASSKRTGGNNEQFF.